The rows below give T cell receptor beta chains drawn from one sample of a study of blood T cell repertoires in COVID-19. Clones were read by immunoSEQ multiplex PCR, and TCRdb kept only the in-frame ones, dropping some. The sample yields roughly 250,000 clones, 75% to 95% seen once. Input material: PBMCs or T cells enriched from blood (not recorded which). These receptors all come from a young woman who had recovered from COVID-19. Each CDR3 is given with its conserved first and last residue.

CDR3aa,v_gene,len,j_gene
CATSSHRESSYNEQFF,TRBV24-1,16,TRBJ2-1
CATLTGVSDYGYTF,TRBV19,14,TRBJ1-2
CASSFAWEGKNEQFF,TRBV27,15,TRBJ2-1
CASSKLLAGVEGEQFF,TRBV28,16,TRBJ2-1
CSVEPRLNRNTEAFF,TRBV29-1,15,TRBJ1-1
CASRDRTGGNIQYF,TRBV2,14,TRBJ2-4
CASRQGWHTEAFF,TRBV19,13,TRBJ1-1
CASGGDRGAYGYTF,TRBV2,14,TRBJ1-2
CASSYREGETQYF,TRBV6-5,13,TRBJ2-5
CASSVGRGGSYGYTF,TRBV9,15,TRBJ1-2
CASSQVETSGGLNTGELFF,TRBV14,19,TRBJ2-2
CASSQDRGGQDTQYF,TRBV4-3,15,TRBJ2-3
CASSASSGMGVSDTQYF,TRBV7-8,17,TRBJ2-3
CASSQDGGSGTNEKLFF,TRBV4-3,17,TRBJ1-4
CASTTPRAGLTGELFF,TRBV7-9,16,TRBJ2-2
CASREDVGSEAFF,TRBV28,13,TRBJ1-1
CASSLRTGLSANEKLFF,TRBV5-1,17,TRBJ1-4
CAISDVGGAGAFF,TRBV10-3,13,TRBJ1-1
CASTHRLAGGRSNTGELFF,TRBV5-1,19,TRBJ2-2
CASSATGATGELFF,TRBV9,14,TRBJ2-2
CASSLSTYPNTEAFF,TRBV5-1,15,TRBJ1-1
CATSDPTGPYEQYF,TRBV24-1,14,TRBJ2-7
CASSSAGAYEQYF,TRBV28,13,TRBJ2-7
CASSLPIAGGETQYF,TRBV7-2,15,TRBJ2-5
CASSMGLNYGYTF,TRBV19,13,TRBJ1-2
CASSLDGFTREKLFF,TRBV7-9,15,TRBJ1-4
CASSEWGEQFF,TRBV2,11,TRBJ2-1
CASSSPSGTQYF,TRBV7-3,12,TRBJ2-3
CASSLGQANYGYTF,TRBV5-4,14,TRBJ1-2
CASRDGSAGGYTF,TRBV5-1,13,TRBJ1-2
CASSIGGRGTEAFF,TRBV19,14,TRBJ1-1
CASSWAYDRGKETQYF,TRBV5-1,16,TRBJ2-5
CASSIAREDTQYF,TRBV19,13,TRBJ2-3
CASSQDRDSPLHF,TRBV3-1/TRBV3-2,13,TRBJ1-6
CASSPQLQGDNEQFF,TRBV7-3,15,TRBJ2-1
CASSFTGTASGNTIYF,TRBV5-1,16,TRBJ1-3
CSVEREKLFF,TRBV29-1,10,TRBJ1-4
CASSLFSANTGELFF,TRBV7-2,15,TRBJ2-2
CASSTSAGIVTQYF,TRBV7-3,14,TRBJ2-3
CASSDDWYQPQHF,TRBV6-2/TRBV6-3,13,TRBJ1-5
CASSFPTGAPDTQYF,TRBV7-9,15,TRBJ2-3
CASSQAFTGGETQYF,TRBV4-3,15,TRBJ2-5
CASSQPYHSGTTNEKLFF,TRBV23-1,18,TRBJ1-4
CASLNPHRELTEAFF,TRBV28,15,TRBJ1-1
CASSLVPDSVNTEAFF,TRBV11-2,16,TRBJ1-1
CSAMFITEAFF,TRBV20-1,11,TRBJ1-1
CASSPAGTGTNTGELFF,TRBV18,17,TRBJ2-2
CASSLPRDRGHGYTF,TRBV11-3,15,TRBJ1-2
CASSANAPFMQPQHF,TRBV2,15,TRBJ1-5
CASSIPLGRGTEAFF,TRBV19,15,TRBJ1-1
CASSTRDRGLGTEAFF,TRBV13,16,TRBJ1-1
CASSPRTEYEQYF,TRBV12-3/TRBV12-4,13,TRBJ2-7
CAISEGLAGIVF,TRBV10-3,12,TRBJ2-1